This T cell receptor beta chain came from a study of blood T cell repertoires in COVID-19. On the study more broadly: The study drew acute and convalescent COVID-19 samples from the United States, Italy and Spain. Nucleic acid was either cDNA or gDNA, and it came from T cells, B-cell-depleted T cells, or PBMCs.

The CDR3 is 15 amino acids. V dropped 0 bases and J dropped 4 bases, with 10 bases sitting between them. Germline CDR1 SGHVS, CDR2 FQNEAQ. In the source study's methods: The authors estimated nucleated cell counts from reference gene primer amplification. Clones were sequenced by immunoSEQ multiplex PCR, and TCRdb holds only the in-frame ones, with some missing. The V and J calls and clone size come from that table; D and trimming were worked out from the DNA. This sample yields about 91,000 clones, of which more than 75% are seen a single time; 7% belongs to the top ten. The material sequenced was peripheral blood. This chain joins TRBV7-8 and TRBJ2-1, with D maybe TRBD2 (5 bases). The origin of this receptor is a man aged 70 or older with acute or convalescent COVID-19. CDR3 coding DNA: TGTGCCAGCAGCTTAGCGAGGGCCCCATACAATGAGCAGTTCTTC. Protein sequence: CASSLARAPYNEQFF. The full variable domain, with the rest looked up from reference TRBV7-8 and TRBJ2-1, is GAGVSQSPRYKVAKRGQDVALRCDPISGHVSLFWYQQALGQGPEFLTYFQNEAQLDKSGLPSDRFFAERPEGSVSTLKIQRTQQEDSAVYLCASSLARAPYNEQFFGPGTRLTVL.